These T cell receptor beta chains were read from a single sample in a study of blood T cell repertoires in COVID-19. Clones were sequenced by immunoSEQ multiplex PCR, and TCRdb holds only the in-frame ones, with some missing. The sample has fewer than 150,000 clones, about 88% seen once; the top ten hold roughly 8.1%. Sequencing used peripheral blood. Receptors originate from a woman in her 70s who had recovered from COVID-19. Both conserved end residues are part of each CDR3. Some rows mark clone size as missing; the rest say once, few, many or name a class of expanded clone.

abundance | j_gene | v_gene | CDR3aa
. | TRBJ2-2 | TRBV30 | CAWRTGGRTGELFF
few | TRBJ2-4 | TRBV28 | CASNYRDSIQYF
. | TRBJ2-3 | TRBV29-1 | CSVYLAGDGTDTQYF
. | TRBJ1-2 | TRBV5-5 | CASSPTGDYGYTF
. | TRBJ2-2 | TRBV20-1 | CSASRSTGELFF
. | TRBJ1-1 | TRBV9 | CASSVAEDSPFMNTEAFF
. | TRBJ2-7 | TRBV20-1 | CSASWSSGRDEQYF
. | TRBJ1-2 | TRBV2 | CASSEVSYGYTF
once | TRBJ1-4 | TRBV4-1 | CASSQDWAFNEKLFF
. | TRBJ2-7 | TRBV7-2 | CASSSRPGLADSYEQYF
. | TRBJ2-5 | TRBV7-2 | CASCARGNPQETQYF
. | TRBJ2-2 | TRBV7-2 | CASSFRQGGLTGELFF